This record covers a single TCR beta chain. Since a much larger clone is just one base distant, this may be a read error. Original data processing: The assay estimated nucleated cells by amplifying reference gene primers. Profiling relied on immunoSEQ multiplex PCR, and the TCRdb table lists in-frame clones only, not all of them. The DNA was the basis for D and trimming; V, J and clone size are from that table. The sample includes over 150,000 clones, 70% to 90% of them seen just once. The Seattle patients, enrolled during active infection, were followed longitudinally. This specimen comes from a study of blood T cell repertoires in COVID-19. Study in general: Samples of COVID-19 (acute and convalescent) were obtained from the United States, Italy and Spain. PBMCs, B-cell-depleted T cells, or T cells were the source of the cDNA or gDNA that made up the material.

The CDR3 runs 17 residues. With 4 bases removed from V and 2 bases from J, the gap between germline ends came to 20 bases. The germline V gene has CDR1 SGHRS and CDR2 YFSETQ. This sequence joins TRBV5-1 and TRBJ2-3; D not resolved. Sample: peripheral blood. The clonotype comes from a man aged 45-65 years with COVID-19, enrolled during active disease. DNA for the CDR3: TGCGCCAGCAGCGTAGAGGCGGAGCCCCACCCCACAGATACGCAGTATTTT. Its translation: CASSVEAEPHPTDTQYF.